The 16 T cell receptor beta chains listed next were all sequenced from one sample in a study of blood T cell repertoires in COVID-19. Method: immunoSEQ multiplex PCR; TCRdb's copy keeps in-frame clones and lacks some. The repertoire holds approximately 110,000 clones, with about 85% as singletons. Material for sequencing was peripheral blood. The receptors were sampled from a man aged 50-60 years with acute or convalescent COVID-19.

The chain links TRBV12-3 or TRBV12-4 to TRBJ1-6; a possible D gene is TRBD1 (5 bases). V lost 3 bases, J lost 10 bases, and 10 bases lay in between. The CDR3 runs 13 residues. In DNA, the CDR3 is TGTGCCAGCAGTTTGGACATTGGCTCACCCCTCCACTTT. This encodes CASSLDIGSPLHF.

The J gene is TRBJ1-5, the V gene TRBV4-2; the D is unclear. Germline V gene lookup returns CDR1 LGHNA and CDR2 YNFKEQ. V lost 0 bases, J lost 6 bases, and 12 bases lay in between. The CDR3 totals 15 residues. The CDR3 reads CASSQEGGIGQPQHF. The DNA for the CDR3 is TGTGCCAGCAGCCAAGAAGGAGGGATAGGTCAGCCCCAGCATTTT.

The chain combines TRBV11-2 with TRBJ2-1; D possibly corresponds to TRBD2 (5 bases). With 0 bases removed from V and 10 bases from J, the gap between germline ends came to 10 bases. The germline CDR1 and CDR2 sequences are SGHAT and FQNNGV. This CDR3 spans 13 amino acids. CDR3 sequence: CASSLDTSGEQFF. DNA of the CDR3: TGTGCCAGCAGCTTAGATACCTCGGGGGAGCAGTTCTTC.

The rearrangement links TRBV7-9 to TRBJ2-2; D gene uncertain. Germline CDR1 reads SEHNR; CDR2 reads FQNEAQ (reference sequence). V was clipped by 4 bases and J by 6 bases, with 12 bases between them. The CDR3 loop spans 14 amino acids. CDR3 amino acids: CASSSEVLAGELFF. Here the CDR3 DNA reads TGTGCCAGCAGCTCCGAGGTTCTGGCCGGGGAGCTGTTTTTT. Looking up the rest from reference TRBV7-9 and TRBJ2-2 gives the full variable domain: DTGVSQNPRHKITKRGQNVTFRCDPISEHNRLYWYRQTLGQGPEFLTYFQNEAQLEKSRLLSDRFSAERPKGSFSTLEIQRTEQGDSAMYLCASSSEVLAGELFFGEGSRLTVL.

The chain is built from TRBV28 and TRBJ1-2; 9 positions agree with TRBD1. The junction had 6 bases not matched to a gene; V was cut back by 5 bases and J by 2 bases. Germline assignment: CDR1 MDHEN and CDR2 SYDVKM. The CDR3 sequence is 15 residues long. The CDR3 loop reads CASSPEGTGNYGYTF. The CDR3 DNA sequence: TGTGCCAGCAGTCCCGAGGGGACAGGGAACTATGGCTACACCTTC.

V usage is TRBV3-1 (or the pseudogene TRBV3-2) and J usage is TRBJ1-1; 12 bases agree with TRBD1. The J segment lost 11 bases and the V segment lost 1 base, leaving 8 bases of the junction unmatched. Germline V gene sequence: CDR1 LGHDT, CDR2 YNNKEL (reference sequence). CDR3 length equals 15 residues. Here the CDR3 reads CASSQAAGTGGRAFF. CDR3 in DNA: TGTGCCAGCAGCCAAGCTGCCGGGACAGGGGGCAGGGCTTTCTTT.

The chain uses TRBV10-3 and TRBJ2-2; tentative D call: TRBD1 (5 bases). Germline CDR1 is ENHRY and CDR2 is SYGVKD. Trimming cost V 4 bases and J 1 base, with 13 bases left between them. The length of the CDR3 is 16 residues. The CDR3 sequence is CAISAPATENTGELFF. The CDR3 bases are TGTGCCATCAGTGCGCCCGCGACAGAGAACACCGGGGAGCTGTTTTTT.

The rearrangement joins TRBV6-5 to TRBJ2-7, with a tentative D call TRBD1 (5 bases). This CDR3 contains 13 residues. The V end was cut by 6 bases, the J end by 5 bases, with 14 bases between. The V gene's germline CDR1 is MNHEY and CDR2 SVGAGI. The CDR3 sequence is CASRKWTSHEQYF. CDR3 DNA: TGTGCCAGCAGAAAATGGACATCGCACGAGCAGTACTTC.

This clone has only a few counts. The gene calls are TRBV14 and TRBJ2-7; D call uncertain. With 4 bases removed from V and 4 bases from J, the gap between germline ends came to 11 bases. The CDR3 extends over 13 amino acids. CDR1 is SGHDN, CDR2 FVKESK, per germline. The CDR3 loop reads CASSPTSRYEQYF. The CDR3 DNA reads TGTGCCAGCAGCCCGACGTCGCGGTACGAGCAGTACTTC. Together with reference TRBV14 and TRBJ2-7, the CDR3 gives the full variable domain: EAGVTQFPSHSVIEKGQTVTLRCDPISGHDNLYWYRRVMGKEIKFLLHFVKESKQDESGMPNNRFLAERTGGTYSTLKVQPAELEDSGVYFCASSPTSRYEQYFGPGTRLTVT.

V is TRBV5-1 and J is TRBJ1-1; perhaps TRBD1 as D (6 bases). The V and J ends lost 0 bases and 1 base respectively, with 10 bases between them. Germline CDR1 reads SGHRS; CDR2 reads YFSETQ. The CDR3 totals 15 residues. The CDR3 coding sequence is TGCGCCAGCAGCTTGGAGGGCAGGGGGAACACTGAAGCTTTCTTT. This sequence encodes CASSLEGRGNTEAFF.

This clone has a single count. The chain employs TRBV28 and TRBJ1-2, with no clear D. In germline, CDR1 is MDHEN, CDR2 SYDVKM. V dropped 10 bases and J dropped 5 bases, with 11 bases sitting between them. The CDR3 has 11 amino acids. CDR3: CAIGPVYGYTF. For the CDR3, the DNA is TGTGCCATCGGTCCCGTTTATGGCTACACCTTC.

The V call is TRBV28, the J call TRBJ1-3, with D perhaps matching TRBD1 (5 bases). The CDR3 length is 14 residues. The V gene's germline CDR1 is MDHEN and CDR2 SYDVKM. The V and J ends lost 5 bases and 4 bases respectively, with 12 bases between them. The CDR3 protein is CASSTGSRGNTIYF. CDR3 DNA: TGTGCCAGCAGTACAGGTAGCCGCGGAAACACCATATATTTT.

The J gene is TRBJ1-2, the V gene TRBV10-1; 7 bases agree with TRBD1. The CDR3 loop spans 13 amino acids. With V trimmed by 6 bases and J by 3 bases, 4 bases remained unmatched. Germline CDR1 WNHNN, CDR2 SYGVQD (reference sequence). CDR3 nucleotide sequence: TGCGCCAGCAGAGCCGGACAGGACTATGGCTACACCTTC. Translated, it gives CASRAGQDYGYTF.

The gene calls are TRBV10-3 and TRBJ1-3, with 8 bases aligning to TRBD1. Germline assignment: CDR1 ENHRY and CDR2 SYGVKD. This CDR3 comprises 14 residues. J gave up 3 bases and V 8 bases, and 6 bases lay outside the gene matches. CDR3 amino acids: CAIGAGGGGNTIYF. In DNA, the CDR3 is TGTGCCATCGGGGCAGGGGGCGGTGGAAACACCATATATTTT.

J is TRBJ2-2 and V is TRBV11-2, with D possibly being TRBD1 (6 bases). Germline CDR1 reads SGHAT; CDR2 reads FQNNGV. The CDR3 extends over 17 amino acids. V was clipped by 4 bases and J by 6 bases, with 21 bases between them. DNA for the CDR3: TGTGCCAGCAGCTCACCCAGGCGGGCTAAGGGGGCCGGGGAGCTGTTTTTT. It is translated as CASSSPRRAKGAGELFF.

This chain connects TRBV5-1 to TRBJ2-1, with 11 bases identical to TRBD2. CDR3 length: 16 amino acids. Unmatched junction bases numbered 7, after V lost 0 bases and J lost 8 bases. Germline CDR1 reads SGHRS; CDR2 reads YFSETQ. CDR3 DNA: TGCGCCAGCAGCTTGGCCTTAGCGGGGGGGCTTGATGAGCAGTTCTTC. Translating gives CASSLALAGGLDEQFF.